The 28 T cell receptor beta chains listed next were all sequenced from one sample in a study of identifying expanded T cells in peripheral blood. This table comes from immunoSEQ multiplex PCR, and its TCRdb copy is limited to in-frame clones, with some not included. The sample lists approximately 110,000 clones; approximately 90% were seen once. Sample: blood. Receptors originate from a person aged 18-70 years in good health.

The rearrangement joins TRBV7-9 to TRBJ1-4; D call uncertain. With 0 bases removed from V and 8 bases from J, the gap between germline ends came to 16 bases. The CDR3 loop spans 16 amino acids. Germline CDR1 reads SEHNR; CDR2 reads FQNEAQ (reference sequence). In nucleotides, the CDR3 is TGTGCCAGCAGCTTAGCATCCGGGGAGGCCGGGGAAAAACTGTTTTTT. This encodes CASSLASGEAGEKLFF. The full variable domain, with the rest looked up from reference TRBV7-9 and TRBJ1-4, is DTGVSQNPRHKITKRGQNVTFRCDPISEHNRLYWYRQTLGQGPEFLTYFQNEAQLEKSRLLSDRFSAERPKGSFSTLEIQRTEQGDSAMYLCASSLASGEAGEKLFFGSGTQLSVL.

The chain has TRBV18 and TRBJ1-6; the D is unclear. Germline CDR1 and CDR2: KGHSH and LQKENI. The CDR3 extends over 13 amino acids. V gave up 1 base and J gave up 6 bases, with 4 bases separating them. This chain's CDR3 is CASSPHPNSPLHF. CDR3 coding DNA: TGTGCCAGCTCACCACATCCTAATTCACCCCTCCACTTT.

This clone showed up just once. The chain carries TRBV12-2 and TRBJ2-2; TRBD2, the table's D call, was not compared with the DNA. TRBV12-2 is termed a pseudogene. The CDR3 has 17 amino acids. In nucleotides, the CDR3 is TGTGCAAGTCGCGACAACGGACTAGATTCAGGAGCCGGGGAGCTGTTTTTT. Translation: CASRDNGLDSGAGELFF.

The chain carries TRBV12-5 and TRBJ1-2, with D possibly matching TRBD1 (5 bases). The CDR3 runs 12 residues. Trimming removed 7 bases from V and 5 bases from J, with 11 bases in between. Germline values: CDR1 LGHNT, CDR2 FRNRAP. The CDR3 here is CASVLPGYGYTF. Here the CDR3 DNA reads TGTGCTAGTGTCTTGCCAGGGTATGGCTACACCTTC.

The chain uses TRBV6-5 and TRBJ1-2; a possible D gene is TRBD1 (5 bases). V was pared by 0 bases and J by 4 bases, with 9 bases between. The CDR3 is made up of 14 amino acids. Per germline, CDR1 MNHEY and CDR2 SVGAGI. The CDR3 sequence: CASSYSGPPYGYTF. DNA of the CDR3: TGTGCCAGCAGTTACTCGGGGCCCCCCTATGGCTACACCTTC.

The chain joins TRBV19 to TRBJ2-3; no firm D call. The CDR3 is 15 residues long. The V end was cut by 5 bases, the J end by 4 bases, with 16 bases between. Germline lookup yields CDR1 LNHDA and CDR2 SQIVND (reference sequence). The CDR3 spells CASSSRRNRADTQYF. CDR3 DNA sequence: TGTGCCAGTAGTTCTAGGCGCAACCGGGCAGATACGCAGTATTTT.

The J gene is TRBJ1-2, the V gene TRBV6-4; D possibly corresponds to TRBD1 (6 bases). V shed 0 bases and J shed 7 bases, with 12 bases lying between them. Germline V gene data show CDR1 as MRHNA and CDR2 as SNTAGT. The CDR3 contains 14 residues. The CDR3 loop reads CASSDSSGARGYTF. The DNA of the CDR3 is TGTGCCAGCAGTGACTCCTCAGGGGCTCGTGGCTACACCTTC.

The chain uses TRBV5-1 and TRBJ2-5; possible D gene TRBD2, 6 bases. Trimming stripped 5 bases from V and 1 base from J, with 12 bases between. This CDR3 spans 14 amino acids. Germline CDR1 and CDR2: SGHRS and YFSETQ. CDR3 region: CASSPGGVQETQYF. DNA of the CDR3: TGCGCCAGCAGTCCTGGCGGGGTCCAAGAGACCCAGTACTTC. Filled out from reference TRBV5-1 and TRBJ2-5, the complete variable domain reads KAGVTQTPRYLIKTRGQQVTLSCSPISGHRSVSWYQQTPGQGLQFLFEYFSETQRNKGNFPGRFSGRQFSNSRSEMNVSTLELGDSALYLCASSPGGVQETQYFGPGTRLLVL.

The chain has TRBV5-6 and TRBJ2-1; 7 nucleotides align to TRBD1. The CDR3 is made up of 15 amino acids. The V gene end was trimmed by 4 bases and the J gene end by 0 bases; junction bases not matched to a gene: 4. Per germline, CDR1 SGHDT and CDR2 YYEEEE. The CDR3 reads CASSGQAGSYNEQFF. CDR3 DNA sequence: TGTGCCAGCAGCGGACAGGCGGGCTCCTACAATGAGCAGTTCTTC.

CDR3 DNA sequence: TGTGCCAGCAGCGTAGGGGCAGCCTTCAATCAGCCCCAGCATTTT. As protein: CASSVGAAFNQPQHF. This chain uses TRBV9 with TRBJ1-5; D remains ambiguous. V shed 0 bases and J shed 3 bases, with 10 bases lying between them. Germline CDR1 SGDLS, CDR2 YYNGEE. CDR3 length equals 15 residues.

The chain employs TRBV4-3 and TRBJ1-6, with 7 bases that match TRBD1. The junction had 6 bases not matched to a gene; V was cut back by 4 bases and J by 3 bases. CDR1 and CDR2 (germline): LGHNA, YSLEER. CDR3 size: 16 residues. The CDR3 DNA reads TGCGCCAGCAGCCTAGGGACAGTAGTCTATAATTCACCCCTCCACTTT. Translating it yields CASSLGTVVYNSPLHF.

This sequence joins TRBV19 and TRBJ1-2; the match to TRBD1 covers 8 bases. This CDR3 has 18 residues. J gave up 4 bases and V 6 bases, and 19 bases lay outside the gene matches. Per germline, CDR1 LNHDA and CDR2 SQIVND (reference sequence). The CDR3 sequence: CASRGQGFEFGPSYGYTF. The CDR3 DNA reads as TGTGCCAGTAGAGGACAGGGATTTGAGTTTGGTCCTTCCTATGGCTACACCTTC.

The rearrangement uses TRBV28 and TRBJ2-7; TRBD1 agrees at 7 bases. This CDR3 is built from 15 residues. Germline CDR1 reads MDHEN; CDR2 reads SYDVKM. J lost 7 bases, V lost 2 bases, and 11 bases had no gene match. The CDR3 nucleotides are TGTGCCAGCAGTTTAACCGTCGGCAGGGGGACGGAGCAGTACTTC. Its translation: CASSLTVGRGTEQYF.

As concerns this clone: An end of the junction differs from the germline gene, which may be a read error. The chain carries TRBV19 and TRBJ2-3; D may match TRBD1 or TRBD2 (5 bases each). The V gene's germline CDR1 is LNHDA and CDR2 SQIVND (reference sequence). The CDR3 extends over 14 amino acids. The CDR3 is CASSPGPSTNTQYF. The CDR3 DNA is TGTGCCAGCAGCCCGGGACCAAGCACAAATACGCAGTATTTT.

V and J are TRBV18 and TRBJ2-5; TRBD1 matches at 7 bases. With V trimmed by 5 bases and J by 0 bases, 9 bases remained unmatched. The CDR3 contains 16 residues. Germline assignment: CDR1 KGHSH and CDR2 LQKENI. Written as DNA, the CDR3 is TGTGCCAGCTCAGCCCGGGACAGTCAGTACCAAGAGACCCAGTACTTC. It is translated as CASSARDSQYQETQYF.

The chain joins TRBV7-8 to TRBJ2-5, with no clear D. Germline CDR1 is SGHVS and CDR2 is FQNEAQ. The germline V and J ends were trimmed by 5 bases and 2 bases, with 15 bases remaining between them. This CDR3 spans 15 amino acids. CDR3 in amino acids: CASSTYLEGQETQYF. DNA for the CDR3: TGTGCCAGCAGCACGTACCTAGAAGGTCAAGAGACCCAGTACTTC.

The chain employs TRBV29-1 and TRBJ1-2, with 8 bases that match TRBD1. With 3 bases clipped from V and 3 bases from J, the junction kept 3 bases outside the gene matches. Germline loops: CDR1 SQVTM, CDR2 ANQGSEA. There are 13 residues in the CDR3. This CDR3 reads CSVDPGQDYGYTF. CDR3 DNA sequence: TGCAGCGTTGACCCGGGACAGGACTATGGCTACACCTTC.

The V call is TRBV30, the J call TRBJ2-1; D gene ambiguous. The germline CDR1 and CDR2 sequences are GTSNPN and SVGIG (reference sequence). Trimming cost V 3 bases and J 0 bases, with 12 bases left between them. This CDR3 comprises 15 residues. The CDR3 sequence is CAWSSPSDSYNEQFF. In nucleotides, the CDR3 is TGTGCCTGGAGCTCCCCAAGCGACTCCTACAATGAGCAGTTCTTC. Complete variable domain (other parts from reference TRBV30 and TRBJ2-1): SQTIHQWPATLVQPVGSPLSLECTVEGTSNPNLYWYRQAAGRGLQLLFYSVGIGQISSEVPQNLSASRPQDRQFILSSKKLLLSDSGFYLCAWSSPSDSYNEQFFGPGTRLTVL.

This clone is a singleton in its sample. The chain carries TRBV15 and TRBJ2-2; the D gene is possibly TRBD2 (5 bases). V was shortened by 6 bases and J by 4 bases, with 15 bases between the two germline ends. CDR3 length equals 15 residues. Germline CDR1 is LNHNV and CDR2 is YYDKDF (reference sequence). DNA of the CDR3: TGTGCCACCAGTGTAACGCGGGCCGGCACCGGGGAGCTGTTTTTT. The encoded protein is CATSVTRAGTGELFF.

The chain uses TRBV18 and TRBJ1-6, with D possibly being TRBD1 (6 bases). This CDR3 contains 13 residues. The V end was cut by 8 bases, the J end by 6 bases, with 11 bases between. The germline CDR1 and CDR2 sequences are KGHSH and LQKENI. The CDR3 DNA is TGTGCCAGCCGAGAGGGGGGTAATTCACCCCTCCACTTT. This codes for CASREGGNSPLHF.

The rearrangement joins TRBV10-3 to TRBJ2-1; D possibly corresponds to TRBD2 (5 bases). This CDR3 contains 12 residues. The V gene lost 4 bases and the J gene lost 15 bases, with 16 bases spanning the gap. CDR1 and CDR2 (germline): ENHRY, SYGVKD. This chain's CDR3 is CAISGVQEASFF. The CDR3 DNA reads TGTGCCATCAGTGGGGTCCAGGAGGCGTCGTTCTTC.

The rearrangement joins TRBV6-1 to TRBJ1-1; 7 bases are shared with TRBD1. The CDR3 is 15 amino acids. The V gene end was trimmed by 7 bases and the J gene end by 1 base; junction bases not matched to a gene: 9. The V gene's germline CDR1 is MNHNS and CDR2 SASEGT. The DNA for the CDR3 is TGTGCCAGCAACCGTAACAGGGGACCGAACACTGAAGCTTTCTTT. This encodes CASNRNRGPNTEAFF.

The rearrangement joins TRBV6-5 to TRBJ1-4, with D perhaps matching TRBD1 (6 bases). Trimming pared 5 bases from V and 4 bases from J, leaving 11 bases between. Germline V CDR1 and CDR2: MNHEY, SVGAGI. This CDR3 has 14 amino acids. The CDR3 region has the DNA TGTGCCAGCAGTAACCCAGGGGTTAATGAAAAACTGTTTTTT. Translation: CASSNPGVNEKLFF.

The count of this clone is one. V gene TRBV7-8 combines with J gene TRBJ2-7; perhaps TRBD1 as D (6 bases). Per the germline V gene, CDR1 is SGHVS and CDR2 is FQNEAQ. V was shortened by 5 bases and J by 3 bases, with 20 bases between the two germline ends. This CDR3 has 16 amino acids. DNA of the CDR3: TGTGCCAGCAGCAAAACCTTGACAGGAATTCTCTACGAGCAGTACTTC. This encodes CASSKTLTGILYEQYF.

The chain couples TRBV30 to TRBJ2-1, with a tentative D call TRBD1 (5 bases). The CDR3 covers 12 residues. V was trimmed by 3 bases and J by 11 bases, leaving 14 bases between them. Germline V CDR1 and CDR2: GTSNPN, SVGIG (reference sequence). The CDR3 protein is CAWSVGDLKQFF. In nucleotides, the CDR3 is TGTGCCTGGAGCGTAGGGGATTTGAAGCAGTTCTTC.

This rearrangement joins TRBV11-2 to TRBJ2-5; 8 bases fit TRBD2. The CDR3 contains 16 residues. Germline V gives CDR1 SGHAT, CDR2 FQNNGV. Trimming cost V 1 base and J 1 base; bases outside gene matches: 5. The CDR3: CASSLGRGGFQETQYF. The CDR3 DNA reads as TGTGCCAGCAGCTTAGGTCGGGGGGGATTCCAAGAGACCCAGTACTTC. Based on the CDR3 plus reference TRBV11-2 and TRBJ2-5, the full variable domain is EAGVAQSPRYKIIEKRQSVAFWCNPISGHATLYWYQQILGQGPKLLIQFQNNGVVDDSQLPKDRFSAERLKGVDSTLKIQPAKLEDSAVYLCASSLGRGGFQETQYFGPGTRLLVL.

V gene TRBV29-1 combines with J gene TRBJ2-5, with 7 positions matching TRBD1. The trim removed 7 bases at V and 3 bases at J, leaving 2 bases unmatched. Germline V lookup: CDR1 SQVTM, CDR2 ANQGSEA. This CDR3 has 11 residues. CDR3: CSGGTEETQYF. For the CDR3, the DNA is TGCAGCGGTGGGACAGAAGAGACCCAGTACTTC.

The chain joins TRBV27 to TRBJ1-2; 7 nucleotides align to TRBD1. CDR3 length: 13 residues. Losses at the gene ends were 1 base for V and 13 bases for J; bases not matched to a gene: 9. Germline CDR1 reads MNHEY; CDR2 reads SMNVEV (reference sequence). CDR3 in DNA: TGTGCCAGCAGTTTATTGCTGGACAGGCCCCGCACCTTC. Translation: CASSLLLDRPRTF.